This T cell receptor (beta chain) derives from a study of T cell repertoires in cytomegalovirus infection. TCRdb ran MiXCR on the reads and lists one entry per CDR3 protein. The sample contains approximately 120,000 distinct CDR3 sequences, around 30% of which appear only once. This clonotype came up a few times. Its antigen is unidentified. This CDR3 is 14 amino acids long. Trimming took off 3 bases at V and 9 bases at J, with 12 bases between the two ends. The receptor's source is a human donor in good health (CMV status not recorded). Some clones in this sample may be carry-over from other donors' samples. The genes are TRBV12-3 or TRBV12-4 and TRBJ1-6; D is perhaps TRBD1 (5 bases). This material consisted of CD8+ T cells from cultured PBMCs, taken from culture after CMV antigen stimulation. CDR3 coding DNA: TGTGCCAGCAGTTTTGAAGCAGGGTTTTCACCCCTCCACTTT. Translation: CASSFEAGFSPLHF.